The present T cell receptor beta chain was sequenced within a study of CD8 T cells in ankylosing spondylitis. Broader study findings: What appeared characteristic of ankylosing spondylitis blood was a TCR beta motif of several highly homologous variants.

TCRdb processed the 5' RACE reads anew with MiXCR; each CDR3 protein has one entry. The sample contains about 750,000 distinct CDR3 sequences, around a fifth of which appear only once. Remarks on this clonotype: Its antigen is not identified.

This CDR3 is built from 14 residues. Germline CDR1 MNHNS, CDR2 SASEGT. The V gene lost 4 bases and the J gene lost 0 bases, with 7 bases spanning the gap. What was sequenced was blood, either unsorted or a sorted T cell fraction (not recorded which). The receptor comes from a male donor with ankylosing spondylitis. The V gene is TRBV6-1, the J gene TRBJ1-5; D uncertain. CDR3 region: CASSGTISNQPQHF. The CDR3 DNA is TGTGCCAGCAGTGGAACGATTAGCAATCAGCCCCAGCATTTT.